Below, 24 T cell receptor beta chains from the same sample are listed, as sequenced in a study of T cell repertoires in cytomegalovirus infection. TCRdb re-analysed the reads in MiXCR, keeping a single row per CDR3 protein. The repertoire holds more than 150,000 distinct CDR3 sequences, with roughly 19% as singletons. Sequencing was done on a sample of PBMCs. These receptor sequences come from a human donor in good health (CMV status not recorded). Some clones in this sample may be carry-over from other donors' samples.

This clonotype was picked up a small number of times. CDR3 bases: TGTGCCGAGGGAGGGAGCGGGGACCTCGAGCAGTACTTC. It is translated as CAEGGSGDLEQYF. This rearrangement joins TRBV7-9 to TRBJ2-7; 7 bases are shared with TRBD2. The CDR3 spans 13 residues. Trimming took 11 bases from V and 6 from J; bases not matched to a gene: 13. The germline V gene has CDR1 SEHNR and CDR2 FQNEAQ (reference sequence). The entire variable domain, with the rest obtained from reference TRBV7-9 and TRBJ2-7, is as follows: DTGVSQNPRHKITKRGQNVTFRCDPISEHNRLYWYRQTLGQGPEFLTYFQNEAQLEKSRLLSDRFSAERPKGSFSTLEIQRTEQGDSAMYLCAEGGSGDLEQYFGPGTRLTVT.

This clonotype was counted only a few times. The V and J genes are TRBV11-2 and TRBJ2-3; the D gene is possibly TRBD2 (6 bases). Germline values: CDR1 SGHAT, CDR2 FQNNGV. Trimming shortened V by 6 bases and J by 7 bases, and 26 bases separated the two germline ends. The CDR3 length is 17 residues. CDR3 loop: CASRNQIFGSHRNTQYF. The DNA for the CDR3 is TGTGCCAGCAGAAATCAAATTTTCGGGAGCCACCGAAATACGCAGTATTTT.

This clonotype turned up a few times. This sequence joins TRBV7-2 and TRBJ1-5, with a possible D match to TRBD1 (6 bases). This CDR3 region has 16 residues. Germline CDR1 and CDR2: SGHTA and FQGNSA. Trimming cost V 5 bases and J 4 bases, with 18 bases left between them. The CDR3 protein is CASSPQGTSVNQPQHF. The CDR3 coding sequence is TGTGCCAGCAGCCCGCAAGGGACATCGGTAAATCAGCCCCAGCATTTT.

This clonotype was seen a handful of times. The V call is TRBV6-5, the J call TRBJ2-3; D tentatively reads TRBD1 or TRBD2 (5 bases each). V was shortened by 2 bases and J by 2 bases, with 8 bases between the two germline ends. Per the germline V gene, CDR1 is MNHEY and CDR2 is SVGAGI. CDR3 length: 14 residues. The CDR3 here is CASSYRDLTDTQYF. Here the CDR3 DNA reads TGTGCCAGCAGTTACAGGGACCTCACAGATACGCAGTATTTT.

This clonotype was counted between two and nine times. CDR3 sequence reads: CASTFGHSSYEQYF. Here the CDR3 DNA reads TGTGCCAGCACCTTCGGACATTCGTCCTACGAGCAGTACTTC. This chain joins TRBV28 and TRBJ2-7, with D perhaps TRBD1 (5 bases). Germline CDR1 reads MDHEN; CDR2 reads SYDVKM. V was trimmed by 7 bases and J by 1 base, leaving 14 bases between them. CDR3 length equals 14 residues.

This clonotype was seen many times. The CDR3 loop is CASSLGGRAHEQYF. The DNA of the CDR3 is TGTGCCAGCAGTTTGGGCGGCAGGGCCCACGAGCAGTACTTC. The chain employs TRBV12-3 or TRBV12-4 and TRBJ2-7; TRBD1 might be the D (5 bases). The V gene lost 3 bases and the J gene lost 5 bases, with 14 bases spanning the gap. The CDR3 contains 14 residues.

This CDR3 is CASSLNWDVDEQFF. The CDR3 DNA reads as TGCGCCAGCAGCTTGAATTGGGACGTCGATGAGCAGTTCTTC. This chain connects TRBV5-1 to TRBJ2-1; possibly TRBD1 or TRBD2 for D (5 bases each). Germline V CDR1 and CDR2: SGHRS, YFSETQ. Trimming took off 1 base at V and 8 bases at J, with 13 bases between the two ends. The CDR3 covers 14 residues.

This clonotype was detected many times. This rearrangement joins TRBV28 to TRBJ2-7, with D uncertain. The ends were cut back, 10 bases at V and 6 bases at J, with 16 bases in the middle. There are 12 residues in the CDR3. Looked up from germline, CDR1 is MDHEN and CDR2 is SYDVKM. This CDR3 is CATVDVRSEQYF. Here the CDR3 DNA reads TGTGCCACCGTGGACGTAAGGAGCGAGCAGTACTTC.

The V call is TRBV5-6, the J call TRBJ2-1; D is uncertain. CDR1 is SGHDT, CDR2 YYEEEE, per germline. V gave up 4 bases and J gave up 5 bases, with 4 bases separating them. The CDR3 length is 11 residues. In nucleotides, the CDR3 is TGTGCCAGCAGCCTGCACAATGAGCAGTTCTTC. Amino acid sequence: CASSLHNEQFF.

This clonotype was detected only a few times. V and J are TRBV4-2 and TRBJ2-2; 11 bases map to TRBD2. From germline, CDR1 is LGHNA and CDR2 YNFKEQ. V lost 2 bases, J lost 6 bases, and 5 bases stayed unmatched. This CDR3 is 16 amino acids long. This chain's CDR3 is CASSQQLAGVSGELFF. The CDR3 region has the DNA TGTGCCAGCAGCCAACAACTAGCGGGAGTCTCCGGGGAGCTGTTTTTT.

This clonotype has just a few counts. V usage is TRBV6-5 and J usage is TRBJ2-1; TRBD1 agrees at 7 bases. The CDR3 is 14 amino acids. The V and J ends lost 5 bases and 9 bases, in that order; junction bases with no gene match: 10. Germline V gives CDR1 MNHEY, CDR2 SVGAGI. The CDR3 bases are TGTGCCAGCAGTACTTTCGACAGGGCCGGTGAGCAGTTCTTC. Encoded protein: CASSTFDRAGEQFF.

This clonotype was detected only a few times. The chain links TRBV9 to TRBJ2-7, with 11 bases lining up with TRBD2. Trimming took 3 bases from V and 2 from J; bases not matched to a gene: 4. The CDR3 spans 15 residues. Germline V lookup: CDR1 SGDLS, CDR2 YYNGEE. CDR3 bases: TGTGCCAGCAGCGCGACTAGCGGGACAACCTACGAGCAGTACTTC. It codes for CASSATSGTTYEQYF.

This clonotype was seen a handful of times. The chain is built from TRBV20-1 and TRBJ2-3; TRBD2 matches 7 bases. After removal of 1 base from V and 4 bases from J, the junction contained 5 bases not matched to a gene. The CDR3 spans 14 residues. Germline values: CDR1 DFQATT, CDR2 SNEGSKA (reference sequence). CDR3 amino acids: CSARVTGGPDTQYF. In DNA, the CDR3 is TGCAGTGCTAGAGTCACGGGAGGTCCAGATACGCAGTATTTT.

This clonotype was counted a single time. The V gene is TRBV28, the J gene TRBJ2-2; no reliable D call. The CDR3 runs to 12 residues. The germline gives CDR1 MDHEN, CDR2 SYDVKM. The V end was cut by 6 bases, the J end by 10 bases, with 12 bases between. DNA of the CDR3: TGTGCCAGCAGCCCCCGCAAAGTGGAGCTGTTTTTT. Its protein product is CASSPRKVELFF.

In its sample, this clonotype was seen a few times. One end of the junction does not line up with germline, which may come from a read error. The chain uses TRBV20-1 and TRBJ1-4; D is unresolved. There are 14 residues in the CDR3. Germline V gene lookup returns CDR1 DFQATT and CDR2 SNEGSKA (reference sequence). The CDR3 here is CSAANLVGKPYGVF. CDR3 in DNA: TGCAGTGCCGCAAACTTGGTTGGCAAGCCTTATGGAGTTTTT.

This clonotype was recorded at least ten times. J is TRBJ2-1 and V is TRBV6-2 or TRBV6-3; no clear D. The CDR3 covers 17 residues. V lost 2 bases, J lost 1 base, and 15 bases lay in between. CDR1 is MNHEY and CDR2 is SVGEGT in the germline V gene. In DNA form, the CDR3 reads TGTGCCAGCAGTTACGGACCCCTGGCGGCATCCTACAATGAGCAGTTCTTC. It translates to CASSYGPLAASYNEQFF.

This clonotype came up many times. The CDR3 DNA reads TGTGCCAGCAGCTTAGGTGCGGGGTCACCCCTCCACTTT. Translated, it gives CASSLGAGSPLHF. V is TRBV7-2 and J is TRBJ1-6, with no clear D. The CDR3 is 13 amino acids. Germline V lookup: CDR1 SGHTA, CDR2 FQGNSA. With 1 base removed from V and 10 bases from J, the gap between germline ends came to 8 bases.

This clonotype has a handful of counts. This chain joins TRBV5-1 and TRBJ1-1; 9 bases agree with TRBD1. Germline CDR1 and CDR2: SGHRS and YFSETQ. The CDR3 runs 13 residues. Trimming took 9 bases from V and 6 from J; bases not matched to a gene: 9. CDR3 sequence reads: CATRGTGTAEAFF. The CDR3 region has the DNA TGCGCCACCCGCGGGACAGGGACCGCTGAAGCTTTCTTT.

The chain combines TRBV6-2 or TRBV6-3 with TRBJ2-7; a possible D gene is TRBD2 (6 bases). The CDR3 consists of 15 residues. Trimming cost V 2 bases and J 2 bases, with 13 bases left between them. CDR1 is MNHEY and CDR2 is SVGEGT in the germline V gene. The CDR3 is CASSYPASATYEQYF. As DNA, the CDR3 is TGTGCCAGCAGTTACCCGGCTAGCGCTACCTACGAGCAGTACTTC.

This clonotype showed up just a few times. V and J are TRBV27 and TRBJ2-1; 8 bases fit TRBD2. The CDR3 totals 15 residues. J gave up 6 bases and V 7 bases, and 11 bases lay outside the gene matches. CDR1 is MNHEY, CDR2 SMNVEV, per germline (reference sequence). This CDR3 reads CASTTRSGGANEQFF. CDR3 nucleotide sequence: TGTGCCAGCACCACTCGGTCCGGGGGGGCCAATGAGCAGTTCTTC.

The chain carries TRBV7-4 and TRBJ2-5; 7 bases map to TRBD2. This CDR3 comprises 15 residues. The germline V gene has CDR1 SGHVT and CDR2 SQSDAQ. The V and J ends lost 5 bases and 5 bases, in that order; junction bases with no gene match: 11. As DNA, the CDR3 is TGTGCCAGCAGCCCTCCTAGCGGACCAAGGGAGACCCAGTACTTC. This encodes CASSPPSGPRETQYF. Looking up the rest from reference TRBV7-4 and TRBJ2-5 gives the full variable domain: GAGVSQSPRYKVAKRGRDVALRCDSISGHVTLYWYRQTLGQGSEVLTYSQSDAQRDKSGRPSGRFSAERPERSVSTLKIQRTEQGDSAVYLCASSPPSGPRETQYFGPGTRLLVL.

The J gene is TRBJ2-7, the V gene TRBV28; tentatively, D is TRBD1 (6 bases). Germline loops: CDR1 MDHEN, CDR2 SYDVKM. This CDR3 spans 13 amino acids. V shed 10 bases and J shed 5 bases, with 18 bases lying between them. Here the CDR3 DNA reads TGTGCCACCTTAAACAGGGTGACCGACGAGCAGTACTTC. Translation: CATLNRVTDEQYF.

This clonotype showed up just a few times. This sequence joins TRBV19 and TRBJ1-1; TRBD1 aligns across 7 bases. This CDR3 comprises 15 residues. Germline-derived CDR1 and CDR2 are LNHDA and SQIVND (reference sequence). V was pared by 6 bases and J by 6 bases, with 13 bases of the junction left unmatched. The CDR3 nucleotides are TGTGCCAGTAGCACCCCTTCGGCAGGGGGACCTGAAGCTTTCTTT. As protein: CASSTPSAGGPEAFF. The full variable domain, in which reference TRBV19 and TRBJ1-1 provide the parts outside the CDR3, is DGGITQSPKYLFRKEGQNVTLSCEQNLNHDAMYWYRQDPGQGLRLIYYSQIVNDFQKGDIAEGYSVSREKKESFPLTVTSAQKNPTAFYLCASSTPSAGGPEAFFGQGTRLTVV.

This clonotype has a handful of counts. The rearrangement joins TRBV5-4 to TRBJ2-7; D is uncertain. This CDR3 has 15 amino acids. The germline V and J ends were trimmed by 0 bases and 0 bases, with 10 bases remaining between them. Per the germline V gene, CDR1 is SGHNT and CDR2 is YYREEE (reference sequence). The CDR3 bases are TGTGCCAGCAGCTTGGTGGGCTCCCGCTCCTACGAGCAGTACTTC. Amino acids: CASSLVGSRSYEQYF.